The clone carrying this T cell receptor beta chain appeared once. These data are taken from a study of T cells after yellow fever vaccination. TCRdb reprocessed the 5' RACE reads via MiXCR and lists one record per CDR3 protein. The sample contains 400,000 to 450,000 distinct CDR3 sequences, about 19% of which appear only once. V lost 4 bases and J 9 bases, leaving 13 bases between the germline ends. Germline CDR1 reads SNHLY; CDR2 reads FYNNEI. CDR3 length: 13 residues. This chain connects TRBV2 to TRBJ1-5, with D hard to call. This sample comprised PBMCs, obtained before the yellow fever booster vaccination. This clonotype was obtained from a man younger than 35 who received the YFV17D yellow fever vaccine. The CDR3 loop reads CASSGVRPTPQHF. CDR3 bases: TGTGCCAGCAGTGGCGTCCGGCCGACGCCCCAGCATTTT.